The T cell receptor beta chain described here comes from a study of molecular identifiers for immune sequencing clone quantification. The study's findings and limits: Clones with over 20 RNA copies captured over 97% of effector molecules but under 1% of naive ones. In a background of around 970,000 naive cells, spiked Jurkat TCR RNA from one cell was reportedly detectable.

On this clonotype itself: Its antigen is unknown.

TCRdb fed the PCR reads into MiXCR, producing one record per CDR3 protein. The sample has under 800,000 distinct CDR3 sequences; about 25% are singletons. With RNA at 10%, 30% or 50%, naive CD8 libraries came from approximately 22,000 to 940,000 sorted cells. CDR3 length: 16 residues. The V gene's germline CDR1 is GTSNPN and CDR2 SVGIG (reference sequence). Trimming pared 1 base from V and 8 bases from J, leaving 22 bases between. The rearrangement joins TRBV30 to TRBJ2-3; D may be TRBD2 (5 bases). The specimen sequenced was naive CD8+ T cells from blood, with Jurkat cell RNA spiked in. Specified subset: FACS-sorted CD8+CD4-CCR7+CD45RA+ naive T cells. The TCR sequence derives from a human donor in good health. Some libraries in this study had Jurkat cell RNA spiked in. The CDR3 region is CAWSAGRWTPTGTQYF. The CDR3 DNA is TGTGCCTGGAGTGCGGGCCGGTGGACTCCCACCGGTACGCAGTATTTT.